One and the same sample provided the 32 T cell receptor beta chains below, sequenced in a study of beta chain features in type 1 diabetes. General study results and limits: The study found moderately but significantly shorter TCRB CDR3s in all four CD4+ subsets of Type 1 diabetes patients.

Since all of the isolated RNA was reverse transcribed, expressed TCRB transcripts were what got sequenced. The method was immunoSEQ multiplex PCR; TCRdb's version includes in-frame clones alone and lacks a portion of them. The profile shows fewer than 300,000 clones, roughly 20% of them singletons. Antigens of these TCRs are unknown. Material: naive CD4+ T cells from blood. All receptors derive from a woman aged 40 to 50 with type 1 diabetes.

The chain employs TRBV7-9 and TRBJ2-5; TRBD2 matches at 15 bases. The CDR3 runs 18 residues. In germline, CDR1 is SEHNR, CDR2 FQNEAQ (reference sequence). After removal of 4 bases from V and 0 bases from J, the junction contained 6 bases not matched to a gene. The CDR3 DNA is TGTGCCAGCAGCTCCGCCGGGACTAGCGGGGGGAACCAAGAGACCCAGTACTTC. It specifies CASSSAGTSGGNQETQYF.

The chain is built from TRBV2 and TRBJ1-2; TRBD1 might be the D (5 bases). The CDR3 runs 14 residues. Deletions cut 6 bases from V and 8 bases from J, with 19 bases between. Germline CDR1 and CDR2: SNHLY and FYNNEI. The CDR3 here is CASSDERGLGGYTF. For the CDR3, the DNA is TGTGCCAGCAGCGATGAGCGGGGCTTAGGGGGCTACACCTTC.

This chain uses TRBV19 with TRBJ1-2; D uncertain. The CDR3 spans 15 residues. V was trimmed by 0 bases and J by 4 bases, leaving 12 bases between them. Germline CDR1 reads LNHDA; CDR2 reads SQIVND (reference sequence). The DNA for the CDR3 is TGTGCCAGTAGTATAGATGTCCGGAGGCCCTATGGCTACACCTTC. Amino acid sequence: CASSIDVRRPYGYTF.

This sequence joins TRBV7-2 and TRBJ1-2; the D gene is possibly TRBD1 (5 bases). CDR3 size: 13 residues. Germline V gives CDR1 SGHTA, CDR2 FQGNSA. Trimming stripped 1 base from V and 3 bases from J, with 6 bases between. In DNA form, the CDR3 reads TGTGCCAGCAGCTTAGGACAGCACTATGGCTACACCTTC. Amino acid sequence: CASSLGQHYGYTF.

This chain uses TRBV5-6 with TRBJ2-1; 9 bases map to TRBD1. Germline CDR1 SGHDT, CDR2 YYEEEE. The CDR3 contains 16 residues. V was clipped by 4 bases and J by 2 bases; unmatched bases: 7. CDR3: CASSRRTGAPYNEQFF. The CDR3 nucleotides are TGTGCCAGCAGCCGAAGGACAGGGGCGCCCTACAATGAGCAGTTCTTC.

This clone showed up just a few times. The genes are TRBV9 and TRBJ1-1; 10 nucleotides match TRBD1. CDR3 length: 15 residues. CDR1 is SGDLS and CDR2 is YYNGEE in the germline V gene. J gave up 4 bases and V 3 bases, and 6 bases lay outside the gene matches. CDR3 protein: CASSDRQGAGTEAFF. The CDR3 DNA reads TGTGCCAGCAGCGATAGACAGGGGGCAGGCACTGAAGCTTTCTTT.

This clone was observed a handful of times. The CDR3 coding sequence is TGTGCCAGCCCGCCTCCTAGCGGGAGGGCCTCAGAGACCCAGTACTTC. Amino acid sequence: CASPPPSGRASETQYF. The chain is built from TRBV28 and TRBJ2-5, with 12 bases aligning to TRBD2. CDR1 and CDR2 (germline): MDHEN, SYDVKM. CDR3 size: 16 residues. The V gene end was trimmed by 8 bases and the J gene end by 4 bases; junction bases not matched to a gene: 11. Complete variable domain (other parts from reference TRBV28 and TRBJ2-5): DVKVTQSSRYLVKRTGEKVFLECVQDMDHENMFWYRQDPGLGLRLIYFSYDVKMKEKGDIPEGYSVSREKKERFSLILESASTNQTSMYLCASPPPSGRASETQYFGPGTRLLVL.

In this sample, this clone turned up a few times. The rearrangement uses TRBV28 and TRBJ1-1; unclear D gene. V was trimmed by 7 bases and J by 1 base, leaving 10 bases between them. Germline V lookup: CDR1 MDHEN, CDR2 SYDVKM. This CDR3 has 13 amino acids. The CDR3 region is CASTEGANTEAFF. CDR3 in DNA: TGTGCCAGCACCGAGGGAGCGAACACTGAAGCTTTCTTT.

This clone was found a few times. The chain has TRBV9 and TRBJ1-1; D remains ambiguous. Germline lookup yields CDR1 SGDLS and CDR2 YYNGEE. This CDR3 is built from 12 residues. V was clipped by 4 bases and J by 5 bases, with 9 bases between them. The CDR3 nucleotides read TGTGCCAGCAGCTTCCCGGGGACTGAAGCTTTCTTT. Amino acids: CASSFPGTEAFF.

The CDR3 DNA follows: TGTGCCAGCAGCTTGAGCGTTAGTGAAGCTTTCTTT. Protein: CASSLSVSEAFF. This chain joins TRBV5-6 and TRBJ1-1, with D unresolved. Trimming removed 1 base at V and 7 bases at J, with 8 bases between. Germline V gene lookup returns CDR1 SGHDT and CDR2 YYEEEE. CDR3 length: 12 amino acids.

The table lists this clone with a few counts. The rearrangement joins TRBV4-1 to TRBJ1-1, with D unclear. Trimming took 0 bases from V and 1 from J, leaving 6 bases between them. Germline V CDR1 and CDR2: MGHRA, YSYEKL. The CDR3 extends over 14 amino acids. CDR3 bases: TGCGCCAGCAGCCAAGATGAGAGGAACACTGAAGCTTTCTTT. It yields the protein CASSQDERNTEAFF.

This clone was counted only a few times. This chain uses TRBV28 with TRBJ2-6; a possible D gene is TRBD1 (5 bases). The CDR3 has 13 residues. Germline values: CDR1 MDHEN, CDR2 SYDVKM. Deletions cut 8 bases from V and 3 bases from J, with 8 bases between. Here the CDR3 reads CASGDSGANVLTF. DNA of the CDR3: TGTGCCAGCGGCGACAGTGGGGCCAACGTCCTGACTTTC.

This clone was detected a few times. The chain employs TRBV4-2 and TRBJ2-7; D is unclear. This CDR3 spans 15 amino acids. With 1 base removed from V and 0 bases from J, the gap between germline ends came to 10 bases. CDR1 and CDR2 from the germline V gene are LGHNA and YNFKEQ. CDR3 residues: CASSQGNSPSYEQYF. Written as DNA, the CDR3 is TGTGCCAGCAGCCAAGGGAACAGCCCCTCCTACGAGCAGTACTTC.

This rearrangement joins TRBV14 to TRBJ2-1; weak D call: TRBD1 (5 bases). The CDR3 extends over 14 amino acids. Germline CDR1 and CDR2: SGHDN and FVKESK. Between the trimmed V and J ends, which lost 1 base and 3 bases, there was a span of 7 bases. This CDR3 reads CASSQGQSYNEQFF. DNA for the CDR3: TGTGCCAGCAGCCAAGGACAGAGCTACAATGAGCAGTTCTTC.

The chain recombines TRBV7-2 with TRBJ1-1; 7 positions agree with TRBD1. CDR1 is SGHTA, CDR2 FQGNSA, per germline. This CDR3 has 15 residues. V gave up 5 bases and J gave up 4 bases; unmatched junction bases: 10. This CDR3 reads CASSPPQTGFTEAFF. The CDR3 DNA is TGTGCCAGCAGCCCACCCCAGACAGGGTTCACTGAAGCTTTCTTT.

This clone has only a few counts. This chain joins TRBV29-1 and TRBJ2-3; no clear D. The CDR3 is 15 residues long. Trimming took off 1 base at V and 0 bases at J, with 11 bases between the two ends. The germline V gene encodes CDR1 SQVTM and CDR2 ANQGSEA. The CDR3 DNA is TGCAGCGTTGAAGGTGGCGGTGCTAGCACAGATACGCAGTATTTT. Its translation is CSVEGGGASTDTQYF.

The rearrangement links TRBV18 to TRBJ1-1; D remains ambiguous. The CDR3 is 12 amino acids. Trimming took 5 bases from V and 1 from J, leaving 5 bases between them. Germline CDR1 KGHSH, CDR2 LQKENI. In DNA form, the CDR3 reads TGTGCCAGCTCAGGTAGGAACACTGAAGCTTTCTTT. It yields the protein CASSGRNTEAFF.

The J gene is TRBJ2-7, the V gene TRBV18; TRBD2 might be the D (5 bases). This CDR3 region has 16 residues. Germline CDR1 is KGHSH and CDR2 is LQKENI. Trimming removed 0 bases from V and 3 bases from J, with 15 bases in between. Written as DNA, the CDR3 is TGTGCCAGCTCACCACCGATGAGGGCCCCTAACTACGAGCAGTACTTC. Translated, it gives CASSPPMRAPNYEQYF. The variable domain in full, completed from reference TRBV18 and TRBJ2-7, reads NAGVMQNPRHLVRRRGQEARLRCSPMKGHSHVYWYRQLPEEGLKFMVYLQKENIIDESGMPKERFSAEFPKEGPSILRIQQVVRGDSAAYFCASSPPMRAPNYEQYFGPGTRLTVT.

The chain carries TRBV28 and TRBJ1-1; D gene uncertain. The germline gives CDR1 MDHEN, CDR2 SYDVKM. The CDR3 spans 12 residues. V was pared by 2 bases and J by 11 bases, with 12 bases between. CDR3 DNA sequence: TGTGCCAGCAGTTTACGGGTGAGGGAGGCTTTCTTT. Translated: CASSLRVREAFF.

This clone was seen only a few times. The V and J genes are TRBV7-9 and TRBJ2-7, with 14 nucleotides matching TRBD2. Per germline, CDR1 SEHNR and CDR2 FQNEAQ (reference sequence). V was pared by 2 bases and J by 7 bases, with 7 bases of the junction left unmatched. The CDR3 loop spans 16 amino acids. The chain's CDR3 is CASSLLGLAGGGEQYF. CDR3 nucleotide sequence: TGTGCCAGCAGCTTACTTGGACTAGCGGGGGGAGGAGAGCAGTACTTC.

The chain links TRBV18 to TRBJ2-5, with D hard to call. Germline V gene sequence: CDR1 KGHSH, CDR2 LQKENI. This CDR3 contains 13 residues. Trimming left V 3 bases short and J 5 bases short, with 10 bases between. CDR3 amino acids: CASSPSQEETQYF. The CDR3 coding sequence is TGTGCCAGCTCACCGTCGCAAGAGGAGACCCAGTACTTC.

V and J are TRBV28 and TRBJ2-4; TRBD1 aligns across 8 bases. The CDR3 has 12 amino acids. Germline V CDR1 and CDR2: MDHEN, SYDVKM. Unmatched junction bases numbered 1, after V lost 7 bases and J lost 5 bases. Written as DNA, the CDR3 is TGTGCCAGCAAGACAGGGGAAAACATTCAGTACTTC. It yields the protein CASKTGENIQYF.

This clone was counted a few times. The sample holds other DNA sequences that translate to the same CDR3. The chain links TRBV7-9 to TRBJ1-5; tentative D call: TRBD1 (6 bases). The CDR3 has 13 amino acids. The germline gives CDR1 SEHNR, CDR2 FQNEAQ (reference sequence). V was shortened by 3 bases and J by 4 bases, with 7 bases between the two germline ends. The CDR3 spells CASSFTGNQPQHF. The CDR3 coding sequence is TGTGCCAGCAGCTTCACAGGGAATCAGCCCCAGCATTTT.

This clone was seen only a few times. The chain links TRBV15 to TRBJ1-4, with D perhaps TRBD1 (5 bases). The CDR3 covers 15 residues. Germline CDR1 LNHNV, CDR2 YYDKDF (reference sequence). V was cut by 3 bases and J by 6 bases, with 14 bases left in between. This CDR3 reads CATSSRQPSDEKLFF. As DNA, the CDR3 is TGTGCCACCAGCAGCAGACAGCCATCGGATGAAAAACTGTTTTTT.

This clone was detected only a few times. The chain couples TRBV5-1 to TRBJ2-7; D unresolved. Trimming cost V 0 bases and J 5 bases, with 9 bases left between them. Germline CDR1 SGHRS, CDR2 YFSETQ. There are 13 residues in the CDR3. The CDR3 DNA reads TGCGCCAGCAGCTTGGACCATGAGGACGAGCAGTACTTC. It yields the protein CASSLDHEDEQYF. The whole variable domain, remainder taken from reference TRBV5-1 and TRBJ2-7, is KAGVTQTPRYLIKTRGQQVTLSCSPISGHRSVSWYQQTPGQGLQFLFEYFSETQRNKGNFPGRFSGRQFSNSRSEMNVSTLELGDSALYLCASSLDHEDEQYFGPGTRLTVT.

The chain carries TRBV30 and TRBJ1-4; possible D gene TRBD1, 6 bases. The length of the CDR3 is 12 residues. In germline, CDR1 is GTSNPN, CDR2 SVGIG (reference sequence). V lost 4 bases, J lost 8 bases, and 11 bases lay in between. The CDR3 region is CAWNRDIEKLFF. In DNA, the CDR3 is TGTGCCTGGAACCGGGACATCGAAAAACTGTTTTTT.

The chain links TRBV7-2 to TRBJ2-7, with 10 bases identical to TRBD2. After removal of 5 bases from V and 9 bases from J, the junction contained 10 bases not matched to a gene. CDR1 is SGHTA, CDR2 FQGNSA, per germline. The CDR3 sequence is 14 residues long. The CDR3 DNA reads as TGTGCCAGCAGCCGATTGCAAGCGGGAGGGTCGCAGTACTTC. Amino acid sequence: CASSRLQAGGSQYF. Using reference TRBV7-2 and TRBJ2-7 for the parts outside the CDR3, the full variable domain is GAGVSQSPSNKVTEKGKDVELRCDPISGHTALYWYRQSLGQGLEFLIYFQGNSAPDKSGLPSDRFSAERTGGSVSTLTIQRTQQEDSAVYLCASSRLQAGGSQYFGPGTRLTVT.

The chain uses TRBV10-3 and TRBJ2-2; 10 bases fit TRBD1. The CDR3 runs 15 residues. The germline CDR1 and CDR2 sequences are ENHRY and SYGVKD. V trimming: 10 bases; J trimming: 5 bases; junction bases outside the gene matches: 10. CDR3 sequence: CASTLGQGGTGELFF. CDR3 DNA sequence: TGTGCCAGCACCCTAGGACAGGGGGGGACCGGGGAGCTGTTTTTT.

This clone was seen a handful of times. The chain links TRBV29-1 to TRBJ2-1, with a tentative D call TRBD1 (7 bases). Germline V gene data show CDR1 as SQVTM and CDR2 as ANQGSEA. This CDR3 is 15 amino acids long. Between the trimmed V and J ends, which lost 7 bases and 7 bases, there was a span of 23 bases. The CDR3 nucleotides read TGCAGCGCCGGAGGGGCGTCAGGGGGATGGAATGAGCAGTTCTTC. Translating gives CSAGGASGGWNEQFF.

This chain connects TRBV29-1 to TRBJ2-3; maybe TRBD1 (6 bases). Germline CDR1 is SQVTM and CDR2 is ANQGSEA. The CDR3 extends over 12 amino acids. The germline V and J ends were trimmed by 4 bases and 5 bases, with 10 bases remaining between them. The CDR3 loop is CSVGRTEDTQYF. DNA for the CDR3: TGCAGCGTTGGGAGGACAGAAGATACGCAGTATTTT.

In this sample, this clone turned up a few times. This chain's CDR3 is CASSSGPREQFF. Here the CDR3 DNA reads TGTGCCAGCAGCTCCGGCCCCAGGGAGCAGTTCTTC. The rearrangement joins TRBV11-2 to TRBJ2-1; D is undetermined. Trimming took off 4 bases at V and 10 bases at J, with 11 bases between the two ends. The CDR3 totals 12 residues. Germline V lookup: CDR1 SGHAT, CDR2 FQNNGV.

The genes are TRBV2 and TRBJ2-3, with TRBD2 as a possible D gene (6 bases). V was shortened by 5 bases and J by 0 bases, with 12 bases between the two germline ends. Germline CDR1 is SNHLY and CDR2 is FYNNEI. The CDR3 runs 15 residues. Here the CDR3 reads CASSTLAPSTDTQYF. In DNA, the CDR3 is TGTGCCAGCAGTACCCTAGCGCCTAGCACAGATACGCAGTATTTT.